Listed here are 24 T cell receptor beta chains from one sample, sequenced in a study of cytomegalovirus exposure and HLA in healthy donors. In the PCR, 60 Vbeta and 13 Jbeta primers were used. Some clones are missing from TCRdb's copy, which holds only in-frame ones; the method was immunoSEQ multiplex PCR. The table lists roughly 120,000 clones, around three quarters of them singletons. The sequenced sample was PBMCs. All receptors derive from a male donor in good health and CMV-seronegative.

J is TRBJ1-2 and V is TRBV6-5, with D possibly matching TRBD1 (6 bases). This CDR3 has 16 amino acids. Trimming took 0 bases from V and 2 from J, leaving 13 bases between them. Per the germline V gene, CDR1 is MNHEY and CDR2 is SVGAGI. For the CDR3, the DNA is TGTGCCAGCAGTTACTCGGGCAGGGGACCCAACTATGGCTACACCTTC. It codes for CASSYSGRGPNYGYTF.

The CDR3 bases are TGTGCCAGCAGCTTAGACGGTCGGGCAGATACGCAGTATTTT. Protein: CASSLDGRADTQYF. This rearrangement joins TRBV7-9 to TRBJ2-3; D is unclear. V lost 1 base to trimming and J lost 4 bases, with 9 bases between them. This CDR3 is built from 14 residues. Germline assignment: CDR1 SEHNR and CDR2 FQNEAQ (reference sequence).

This chain joins TRBV2 and TRBJ1-1; a weak D match, TRBD1 (6 bases). Germline assignment: CDR1 SNHLY and CDR2 FYNNEI. V lost 6 bases and J lost 1, with 18 bases in between. The CDR3 is 16 residues long. CDR3 sequence reads: CASSLTGTPQNTEAFF. The CDR3 DNA reads as TGTGCCAGCAGCCTCACCGGGACACCGCAGAACACTGAAGCTTTCTTT.

V and J are TRBV30 and TRBJ2-6, with 11 bases fitting TRBD1. Trimming took 3 bases from V and 4 from J; bases not matched to a gene: 11. The CDR3 totals 18 residues. Per germline, CDR1 GTSNPN and CDR2 SVGIG (reference sequence). CDR3 loop: CAWRPPGQGVTGANVLTF. The CDR3 DNA is TGTGCCTGGAGGCCGCCGGGACAGGGGGTAACAGGGGCCAACGTCCTGACTTTC.

The chain carries TRBV18 and TRBJ1-2; 9 nucleotides agree with TRBD1. Germline CDR1 is KGHSH and CDR2 is LQKENI. The CDR3 sequence is 17 residues long. V was clipped by 0 bases and J by 4 bases; unmatched bases: 9. CDR3 coding DNA: TGTGCCAGCTCACCACCCGGGACAGGGTATCCTAGCTATGGCTACACCTTC. Amino acid sequence: CASSPPGTGYPSYGYTF. Based on the CDR3 plus reference TRBV18 and TRBJ1-2, the full variable domain is NAGVMQNPRHLVRRRGQEARLRCSPMKGHSHVYWYRQLPEEGLKFMVYLQKENIIDESGMPKERFSAEFPKEGPSILRIQQVVRGDSAAYFCASSPPGTGYPSYGYTFGSGTRLTVV.

The chain joins TRBV25-1 to TRBJ2-5; 13 positions agree with TRBD2. The V segment lost 1 base and the J segment 1 base; nucleotides outside the gene matches: 6. This CDR3 has 18 amino acids. In germline, CDR1 is MGHDK, CDR2 SYGVNS. The CDR3 here is CASSELETSGGTQETQYF. CDR3 DNA: TGTGCCAGCAGTGAATTGGAGACTAGCGGGGGGACCCAAGAGACCCAGTACTTC.

The rearrangement uses TRBV7-9 and TRBJ2-1; tentative D call: TRBD2 (6 bases). The germline V gene encodes CDR1 SEHNR and CDR2 FQNEAQ (reference sequence). The V end lost 8 bases, the J end lost 4 bases, and 18 bases lay between the germline ends. The CDR3 runs to 15 residues. The CDR3 sequence is CASEDAGYRYNEQFF. CDR3 sequence (DNA): TGTGCCAGCGAGGACGCGGGATACCGTTACAATGAGCAGTTCTTC.

Details on this clone: The junction differs from germline at one of its ends, possibly a read error. This chain uses TRBV5-1 with TRBJ2-6; maybe TRBD1 (6 bases). CDR1 is SGHRS, CDR2 YFSETQ, per germline. The CDR3 covers 18 residues. DNA for the CDR3: TGCGCCAGCAGCTTTGGGCAAACAGGGAGAGCTGGGGCCAACGGCCTGACTTTC. Amino acids: CASSFGQTGRAGANGLTF.

The V gene is TRBV2, the J gene TRBJ2-2, with 13 bases fitting TRBD2. CDR1 is SNHLY and CDR2 is FYNNEI in the germline V gene. CDR3 size: 15 residues. V lost 8 bases to trimming and J lost 5 bases; unmatched junction nucleotides: 5. The CDR3 sequence is CASGLLAGGTGELFF. Written as DNA, the CDR3 is TGTGCCAGCGGCCTACTAGCGGGAGGGACCGGGGAGCTGTTTTTT.

The V call is TRBV9, the J call TRBJ1-1; TRBD1 aligns across 9 bases. The J segment lost 0 bases and the V segment lost 3 bases, leaving 3 bases of the junction unmatched. The CDR3 is made up of 15 amino acids. Per the germline V gene, CDR1 is SGDLS and CDR2 is YYNGEE. The CDR3 protein is CASSAGTGMNTEAFF. CDR3 nucleotides: TGTGCCAGCAGCGCGGGGACAGGGATGAACACTGAAGCTTTCTTT.

The chain has TRBV10-1 and TRBJ1-5; possible D gene TRBD1, 6 bases. Germline CDR1 and CDR2: WNHNN and SYGVQD (reference sequence). The CDR3 extends over 13 amino acids. V lost 5 bases to trimming and J lost 14 bases, with 19 bases between them. The DNA for the CDR3 is TGCGCCAGCAGTCCCAGGACAGCCCTAATTAAGCATTTT. Protein sequence: CASSPRTALIKHF.

This clone appeared a single time. The chain links TRBV6-6 to TRBJ2-1; a weak D match, TRBD2 (5 bases). CDR1 MNHNY and CDR2 SVGAGI come from the germline V gene (reference sequence). Trimming took off 0 bases at V and 8 bases at J, with 5 bases between the two ends. This CDR3 is built from 12 residues. CDR3 sequence: CASSYSGDEQFF. The CDR3 bases are TGTGCCAGCAGTTACTCCGGGGATGAGCAGTTCTTC.

The chain combines TRBV7-9 with TRBJ1-2, with 9 positions matching TRBD1. The junction had 9 bases not matched to a gene; V was cut back by 6 bases and J by 4 bases. This CDR3 is built from 15 residues. Germline lookup yields CDR1 SEHNR and CDR2 FQNEAQ (reference sequence). CDR3 protein: CASSLTGTGPYGYTF. The CDR3 DNA is TGTGCCAGCAGTTTAACCGGGACAGGGCCCTATGGCTACACCTTC.

The CDR3 nucleotides are TGTGCCAGCAGCTTGACAGGAAGCTCCTACAATGAGCAGTTCTTC. Translated, it gives CASSLTGSSYNEQFF. The chain couples TRBV7-6 to TRBJ2-1, with D possibly TRBD1 on 6 matching bases. The CDR3 consists of 15 residues. V shed 3 bases and J shed 0 bases, with 9 bases lying between them. CDR1 is SGHVS, CDR2 FNYEAQ, per germline. The whole variable domain, filled in from reference TRBV7-6 and TRBJ2-1, reads GAGVSQSPRYKVTKRGQDVALRCDPISGHVSLYWYRQALGQGPEFLTYFNYEAQQDKSGLPNDRFSAERPEGSISTLTIQRTEQRDSAMYRCASSLTGSSYNEQFFGPGTRLTVL.

This chain links TRBV30 with TRBJ2-5; D is unresolved. The V gene's germline CDR1 is GTSNPN and CDR2 SVGIG (reference sequence). The V end was cut by 0 bases, the J end by 7 bases, with 15 bases between. CDR3 length: 14 amino acids. CDR3 bases: TGTGCCTGGAGTGTACTACAAGGTTCTGGGACCCAGTACTTC. It codes for CAWSVLQGSGTQYF.

The rearrangement uses TRBV5-4 and TRBJ2-2, with D perhaps matching TRBD1 (7 bases). The germline V gene encodes CDR1 SGHNT and CDR2 YYREEE (reference sequence). The CDR3 loop spans 15 amino acids. V was pared by 4 bases and J by 1 base, with 11 bases between. This CDR3 reads CASSRGTENTGELFF. CDR3 sequence (DNA): TGTGCCAGCAGCCGCGGGACAGAGAACACCGGGGAGCTGTTTTTT.

To note about this clone: The junction and the germline gene differ at one end; a read error may be behind it. The genes are TRBV7-9 and TRBJ1-1, with D possibly TRBD1 on 5 matching bases. CDR3 length equals 15 residues. Germline assignment: CDR1 SEHNR and CDR2 FQNEAQ (reference sequence). CDR3 amino acids: CSSSLGGGANTEAFF. The CDR3 DNA sequence: TGTTCCAGCAGCTTAGGTGGAGGGGCCAACACTGAAGCTTTCTTT. The full variable domain, with the rest looked up from reference TRBV7-9 and TRBJ1-1, is DTGVSQNPRHKITKRGQNVTFRCDPISEHNRLYWYRQTLGQGPEFLTYFQNEAQLEKSRLLSDRFSAERPKGSFSTLEIQRTEQGDSAMYLCSSSLGGGANTEAFFGQGTRLTVV.

This clone has only one observation. The V call is TRBV12-5, the J call TRBJ2-1; tentative D call: TRBD2 (5 bases). The CDR3 covers 18 residues. The ends were cut back, 2 bases at V and 3 bases at J, with 20 bases in the middle. CDR1 and CDR2 from the germline V gene are LGHNT and FRNRAP. CDR3 nucleotide sequence: TGTGCTAGTGGTTTGTTTAGGGCGGGCTCCTACGGCTACAATGAGCAGTTCTTC. It codes for CASGLFRAGSYGYNEQFF.

The V call is TRBV5-5, the J call TRBJ2-1; 9 bases line up with TRBD2. Germline-derived CDR1 and CDR2 are SGHKS and YYEKEE (reference sequence). The CDR3 spans 18 residues. With V trimmed by 4 bases and J by 0 bases, 11 bases remained unmatched. CDR3 amino acids: CASSIGGGSGSSYNEQFF. In DNA, the CDR3 is TGTGCCAGCAGCATTGGAGGCGGTAGCGGGAGCTCCTACAATGAGCAGTTCTTC.

V usage is TRBV6-5 and J usage is TRBJ2-5; the D gene is possibly TRBD1 (5 bases). The CDR3 spans 13 residues. V lost 0 bases, J lost 5 bases, and 7 bases lay in between. Germline V gene sequence: CDR1 MNHEY, CDR2 SVGAGI. The CDR3 loop reads CASSYSPGETQYF. The CDR3 nucleotides are TGTGCCAGCAGTTACTCTCCAGGGGAGACCCAGTACTTC.

This chain links TRBV29-1 with TRBJ2-1; D is perhaps TRBD2 (6 bases). CDR1 and CDR2 (germline): SQVTM, ANQGSEA. CDR3 length: 13 residues. The V gene lost 4 bases and the J gene lost 5 bases, with 12 bases spanning the gap. This chain's CDR3 is CSVAEGRDNEQFF. The DNA of the CDR3 is TGCAGCGTTGCGGAGGGACGGGACAATGAGCAGTTCTTC.

The chain has TRBV10-3 and TRBJ1-2, with 8 bases lining up with TRBD1. The germline CDR1 and CDR2 sequences are ENHRY and SYGVKD. V dropped 2 bases and J dropped 6; count of bases not matched to a gene: 8. CDR3 length equals 15 residues. The CDR3 DNA reads TGTGCCATCAGTGAGGTCCGGACAGGGATCCATGGCTACACCTTC. It is translated as CAISEVRTGIHGYTF.

The chain is built from TRBV9 and TRBJ2-3, with TRBD2 as a possible D gene (6 bases). The V gene's germline CDR1 is SGDLS and CDR2 YYNGEE. Trimming shortened V by 0 bases and J by 1 base, and 12 bases separated the two germline ends. The CDR3 consists of 16 residues. Written as DNA, the CDR3 is TGTGCCAGCAGCGTAGATGGGCGGGGCGGCACAGATACGCAGTATTTT. Encoded protein: CASSVDGRGGTDTQYF.

The chain joins TRBV18 to TRBJ2-7; 8 nucleotides line up with TRBD1. V lost 3 bases, J lost 2 bases, and 6 bases stayed unmatched. The germline gives CDR1 KGHSH, CDR2 LQKENI. This CDR3 region has 15 residues. The DNA for the CDR3 is TGTGCCAGCTCACCGCCCCTGACAGGGGCCTACGAGCAGTACTTC. It encodes CASSPPLTGAYEQYF.